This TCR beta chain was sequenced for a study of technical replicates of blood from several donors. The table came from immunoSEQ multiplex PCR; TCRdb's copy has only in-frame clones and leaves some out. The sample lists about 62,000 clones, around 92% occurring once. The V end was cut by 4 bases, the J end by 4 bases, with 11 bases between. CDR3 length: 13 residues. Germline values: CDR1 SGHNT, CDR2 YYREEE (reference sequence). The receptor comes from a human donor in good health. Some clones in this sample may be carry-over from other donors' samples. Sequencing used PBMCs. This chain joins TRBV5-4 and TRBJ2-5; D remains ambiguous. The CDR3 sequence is CASSPSKRETQYF. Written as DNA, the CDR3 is TGTGCCAGCAGCCCTAGTAAGCGAGAGACCCAGTACTTC.